This T cell receptor beta chain is from a study of cytomegalovirus exposure and HLA in healthy donors. Study-wide context: There were around 390 genotyped donors. Of these, roughly 80% fell in the genetic ancestry cluster associated with self-reported Caucasian donors.

Only a few counts were recorded for this clone. The antigen remains unidentified. PCR primers comprised 60 Vbeta and 13 Jbeta primers. Profiled with immunoSEQ multiplex PCR; TCRdb holds only in-frame clones, not every one. Seen here are hundreds of thousands of clones, 70% observed once, and the top ten hold 2.5% to 3%. Study observations and caveats: What a later analysis reportedly showed was that an Asian-associated ancestry cluster had fewer N-insertions than the approximately 720-donor mean. A further, later analysis showed that HLA-associated TCR beta chains (compared with equally common others) were more clonally expanded.

Sequencing was done on a sample of PBMCs. The receptor comes from a man aged 35-49 years in good health and CMV-seropositive.

In DNA, the CDR3 is TGTGCCAGCAGCTTGCCAGTACCTCTGGAGGATGGAAACACCATATATTTT. Its translation: CASSLPVPLEDGNTIYF. This chain links TRBV5-8 with TRBJ1-3; D is uncertain. CDR1 and CDR2 (germline): SGHTS, YDEGEE. Trimming shortened V by 1 base and J by 3 bases, and 17 bases separated the two germline ends. The CDR3 length is 17 residues.